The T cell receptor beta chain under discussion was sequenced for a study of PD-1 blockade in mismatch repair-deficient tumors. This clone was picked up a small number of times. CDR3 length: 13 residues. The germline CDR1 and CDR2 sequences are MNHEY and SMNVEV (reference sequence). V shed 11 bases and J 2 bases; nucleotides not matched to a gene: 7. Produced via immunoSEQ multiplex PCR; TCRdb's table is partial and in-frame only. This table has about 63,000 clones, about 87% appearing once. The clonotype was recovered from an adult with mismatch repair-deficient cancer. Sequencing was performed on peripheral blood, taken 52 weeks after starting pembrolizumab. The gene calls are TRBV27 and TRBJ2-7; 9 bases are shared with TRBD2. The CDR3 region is CASGAGGPYEQYF. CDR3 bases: TGTGCCTCCGGGGCGGGAGGGCCCTACGAGCAGTACTTC.